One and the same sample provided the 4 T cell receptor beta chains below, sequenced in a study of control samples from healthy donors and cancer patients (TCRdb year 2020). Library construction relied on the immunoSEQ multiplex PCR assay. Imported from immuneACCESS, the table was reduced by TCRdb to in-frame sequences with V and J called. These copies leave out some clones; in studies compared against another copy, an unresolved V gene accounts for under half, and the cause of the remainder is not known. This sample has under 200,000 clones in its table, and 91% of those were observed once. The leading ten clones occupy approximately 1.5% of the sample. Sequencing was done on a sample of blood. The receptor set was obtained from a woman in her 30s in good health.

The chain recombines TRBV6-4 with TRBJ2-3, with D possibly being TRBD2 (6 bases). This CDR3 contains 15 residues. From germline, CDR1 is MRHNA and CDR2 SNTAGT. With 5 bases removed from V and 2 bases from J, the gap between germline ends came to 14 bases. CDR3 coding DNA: TGTGCCAGCAGTCCCAGGGTAGCGGACACAGATACGCAGTATTTT. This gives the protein CASSPRVADTDTQYF.

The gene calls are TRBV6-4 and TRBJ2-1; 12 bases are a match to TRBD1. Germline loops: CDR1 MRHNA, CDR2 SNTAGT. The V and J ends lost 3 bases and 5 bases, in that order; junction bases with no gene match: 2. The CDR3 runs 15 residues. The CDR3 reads CASSDGDRGHNEQFF. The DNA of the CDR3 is TGTGCCAGCAGTGATGGGGACAGGGGGCACAATGAGCAGTTCTTC.

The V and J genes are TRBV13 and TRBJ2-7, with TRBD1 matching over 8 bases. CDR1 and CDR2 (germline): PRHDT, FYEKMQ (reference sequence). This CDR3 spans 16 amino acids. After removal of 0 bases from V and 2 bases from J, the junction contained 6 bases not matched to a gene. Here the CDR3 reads CASSLGLGQGTYEQYF. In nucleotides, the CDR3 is TGTGCCAGCAGCTTAGGCCTTGGACAGGGCACCTACGAGCAGTACTTC.

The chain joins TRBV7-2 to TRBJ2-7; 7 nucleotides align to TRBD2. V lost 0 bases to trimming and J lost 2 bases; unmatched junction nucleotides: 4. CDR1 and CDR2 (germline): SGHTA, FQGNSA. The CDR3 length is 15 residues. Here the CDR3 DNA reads TGTGCCAGCAGCTTAGCGGTGGGAGGGCCCTACGAGCAGTACTTC. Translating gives CASSLAVGGPYEQYF.